The rows below give T cell receptor beta chains drawn from one sample of a study of cytomegalovirus exposure and HLA in healthy donors. Assay: immunoSEQ multiplex PCR; the TCRdb copy retains only in-frame clones and omits some. The sample comprises 250,000 to 400,000 clones, roughly 86% of which are singletons, and roughly 0.96% rests with the top ten. The specimen was PBMCs. Receptors originate from a man aged 25 to 45 in good health and CMV-seronegative. Each CDR3 is given without its conserved first and last residue.

CDR3 length,V gene,J gene,CDR3 protein
9,TRBV4-1,TRBJ1-1,ASSRAGIAF
13,TRBV30,TRBJ1-1,AWSVWGQGRTEAF
13,TRBV4-1,TRBJ1-2,ASSQPSGGFYGYT
11,TRBV5-6,TRBJ2-7,ASSLGGSPEQY
12,TRBV18,TRBJ2-7,ASSPRAPFTEQY
15,TRBV4-1,TRBJ1-6,ASSQDGKGQPNSPLH
10,TRBV11-2,TRBJ1-1,ASSQGDTEAF
14,TRBV18,TRBJ2-3,ASSLPTGGKVDTQY
12,TRBV5-1,TRBJ1-4,ASSLEQGGEKLF
13,TRBV27,TRBJ1-1,ASSPNRGLAAEAF
14,TRBV29-1,TRBJ1-1,SAMDSRQGRRTEAF
14,TRBV28,TRBJ2-4,ASSFGQGWTKNIQY
16,TRBV6-4,TRBJ2-7,ASSEPSNRGPSSYEQY
14,TRBV12-5,TRBJ2-7,ASGLGDSRPSYEQY
13,TRBV5-6,TRBJ2-4,ASSYREGAKNIQY
13,TRBV19,TRBJ1-4,ASTPWAGNNEKLF
11,TRBV2,TRBJ1-5,ATCRGSNQPQH
14,TRBV19,TRBJ1-5,ASSIHRDFNDQPQH
9,TRBV11-2,TRBJ2-7,ASSLVDEQY
12,TRBV5-1,TRBJ2-2,ASSLRQVTGELF
14,TRBV7-9,TRBJ1-5,ASSSSPGMGNQPQH
16,TRBV7-9,TRBJ2-3,ASSPFKGTGPRTDTQY
13,TRBV5-1,TRBJ1-2,ASSSLGDRGYGYT